This TCR beta chain is from a study of blood T cell repertoires in COVID-19. As for the study in general: From the United States, Italy and Spain came samples of acute and convalescent COVID-19. Nucleic acid was either cDNA or gDNA, and it came from T cells, B-cell-depleted T cells, or PBMCs.

This CDR3 region has 14 residues. Trimming left V 4 bases short and J 4 bases short, with 14 bases between. Germline V gene data show CDR1 as SGHRS and CDR2 as YFSETQ. The data were produced by immunoSEQ multiplex PCR, yet TCRdb's version contains in-frame clones alone and is incomplete. Of over 200,000 clones in the sample, around 90% are singletons; the top ten hold around 0.84%. During active infection, Seattle patients enrolled and were then monitored through disease. The clonotype comes from a man between 60 and 70 years old with COVID-19, enrolled during active disease. The sample taken for sequencing was peripheral blood. This chain uses TRBV5-1 with TRBJ1-1; weak D call: TRBD1 (6 bases). The DNA of the CDR3 is TGCGCCAGCAGCCCTGGACAGCCGGGCACTGAAGCTTTCTTT. As protein: CASSPGQPGTEAFF. Together with reference TRBV5-1 and TRBJ1-1, the CDR3 gives the full variable domain: KAGVTQTPRYLIKTRGQQVTLSCSPISGHRSVSWYQQTPGQGLQFLFEYFSETQRNKGNFPGRFSGRQFSNSRSEMNVSTLELGDSALYLCASSPGQPGTEAFFGQGTRLTVV.